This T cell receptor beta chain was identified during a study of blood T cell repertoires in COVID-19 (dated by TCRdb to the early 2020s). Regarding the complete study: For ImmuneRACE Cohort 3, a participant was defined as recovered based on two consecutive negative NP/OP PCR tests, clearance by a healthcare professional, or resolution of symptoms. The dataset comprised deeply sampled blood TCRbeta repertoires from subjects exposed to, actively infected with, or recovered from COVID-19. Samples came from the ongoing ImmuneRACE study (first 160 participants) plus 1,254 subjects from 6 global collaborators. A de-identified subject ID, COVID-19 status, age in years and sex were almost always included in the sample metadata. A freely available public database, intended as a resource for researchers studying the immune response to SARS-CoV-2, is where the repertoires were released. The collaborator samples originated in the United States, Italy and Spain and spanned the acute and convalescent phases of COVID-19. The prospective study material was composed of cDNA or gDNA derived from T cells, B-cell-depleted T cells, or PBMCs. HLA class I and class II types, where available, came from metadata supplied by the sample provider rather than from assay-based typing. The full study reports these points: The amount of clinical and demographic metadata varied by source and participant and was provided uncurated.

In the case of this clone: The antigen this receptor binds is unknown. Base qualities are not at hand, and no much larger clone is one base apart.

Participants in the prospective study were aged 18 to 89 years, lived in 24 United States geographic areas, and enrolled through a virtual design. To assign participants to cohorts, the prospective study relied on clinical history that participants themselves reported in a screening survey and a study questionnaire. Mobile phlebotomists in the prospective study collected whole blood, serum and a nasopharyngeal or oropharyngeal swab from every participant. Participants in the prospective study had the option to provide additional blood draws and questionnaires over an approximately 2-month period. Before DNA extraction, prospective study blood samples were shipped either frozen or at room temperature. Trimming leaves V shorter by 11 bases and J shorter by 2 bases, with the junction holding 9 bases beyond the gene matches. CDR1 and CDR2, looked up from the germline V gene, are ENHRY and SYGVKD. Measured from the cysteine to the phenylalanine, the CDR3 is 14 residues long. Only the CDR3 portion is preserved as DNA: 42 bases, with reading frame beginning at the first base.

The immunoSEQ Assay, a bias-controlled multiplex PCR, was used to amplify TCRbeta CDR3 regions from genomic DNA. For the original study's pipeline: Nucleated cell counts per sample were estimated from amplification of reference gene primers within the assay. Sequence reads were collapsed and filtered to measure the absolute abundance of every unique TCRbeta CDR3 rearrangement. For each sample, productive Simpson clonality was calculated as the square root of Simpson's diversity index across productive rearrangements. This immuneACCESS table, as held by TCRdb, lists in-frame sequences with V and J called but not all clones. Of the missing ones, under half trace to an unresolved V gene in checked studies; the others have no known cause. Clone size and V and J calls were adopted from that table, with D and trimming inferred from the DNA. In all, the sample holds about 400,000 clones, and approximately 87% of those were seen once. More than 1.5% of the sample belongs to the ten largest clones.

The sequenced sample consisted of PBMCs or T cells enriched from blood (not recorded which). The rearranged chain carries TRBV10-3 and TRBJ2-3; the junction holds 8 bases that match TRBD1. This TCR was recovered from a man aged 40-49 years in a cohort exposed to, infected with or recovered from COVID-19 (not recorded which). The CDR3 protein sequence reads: CAVRQGQFTDTQYF. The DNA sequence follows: TGTGCCGTACGACAGGGGCAGTTCACAGATACGCAGTATTTT.